This is a list of T cell receptor beta chains from one sample in a study of tumour-infiltrating T cells in Burkitt lymphoma. Sequenced by immunoSEQ multiplex PCR; TCRdb stores in-frame clones only, minus some. Of around 15,000 clones in the sample, 80% were seen once. The sequenced sample consisted of tumor tissue. These receptors came from a human donor with diffuse large B-cell lymphoma. Both conserved end residues are part of each CDR3. Fields, in order: CDR3 length, V gene, J gene, clone size, D gene, CDR3 DNA, CDR3 protein. A D gene is named only where the DNA matches it firmly. Size is omitted from some rows. Given values are once, few, many or a class for expanded clones.

length: 16
V: TRBV7-9
J: TRBJ2-1
size: -
D: -
DNA: TGTGCCAGCAGCTTTATGGGACTCCAGCCCTCCCATGAGCAGTTCTTC
CDR3: CASSFMGLQPSHEQFF

length: 15
V: TRBV5-4
J: TRBJ2-5
size: -
D: -
DNA: TGTGCCAGCAGCCCCGGGGGCAGGGGATATGAGACCCAGTACTTC
CDR3: CASSPGGRGYETQYF

length: 13
V: TRBV10-3
J: TRBJ1-1
size: -
D: TRBD1
DNA: TGTGCCTCCTTGGGACAGCCGAACACTGAAGCTTTCTTT
CDR3: CASLGQPNTEAFF

length: 20
V: TRBV10-3
J: TRBJ2-3
size: once
D: TRBD2
DNA: TGTGCCATCAGGACAGACTCCGGGACTAGCGGGCCTCTGGGCACAGATACGCAGTATTTT
CDR3: CAIRTDSGTSGPLGTDTQYF

length: 15
V: TRBV10-2
J: TRBJ1-2
size: -
D: TRBD1
DNA: TGCGCCAGCAGTGCTATGGCAGGGGGCCACTATGGCTACACCTTC
CDR3: CASSAMAGGHYGYTF

length: 15
V: TRBV11-2
J: TRBJ2-7
size: -
D: -
DNA: TGTGCCAGCAGCGCCTCCGGGACAAACTCCTACGAGCAGTACTTC
CDR3: CASSASGTNSYEQYF

length: 15
V: TRBV4-3
J: TRBJ2-5
size: -
D: -
DNA: TGCGCCAGCAGCCAAGACTTACAGGGATCTGAGACCCAGTACTTC
CDR3: CASSQDLQGSETQYF

length: 15
V: TRBV2
J: TRBJ1-5
size: few
D: -
DNA: TGTGCCAGCACTGCGGGGGAGAGAAGCAATCAGCCCCAGCATTTT
CDR3: CASTAGERSNQPQHF

length: 18
V: TRBV29-1
J: TRBJ2-3
size: -
D: TRBD2
DNA: TGCAGCGTTGAATTGGGGACTAGCGGACCCATGCCCACAGATACGCAGTATTTT
CDR3: CSVELGTSGPMPTDTQYF

length: 14
V: TRBV9
J: TRBJ1-1
size: -
D: -
DNA: TGTGCCAGCAGCGTCCACCCCGAGGGCACTGAAGCTTTCTTT
CDR3: CASSVHPEGTEAFF

length: 12
V: TRBV5-6
J: TRBJ2-1
size: -
D: -
DNA: TGTGCCAGCAGCTTGGTGGGGCCCGAGCAGTTCTTC
CDR3: CASSLVGPEQFF

length: 15
V: TRBV6-5
J: TRBJ1-2
size: -
D: TRBD1
DNA: TGTGCCAGCAGTTTCGACAGGGCCGCTAACTATGGCTACACCTTC
CDR3: CASSFDRAANYGYTF

length: 13
V: TRBV6-5
J: TRBJ2-7
size: -
D: -
DNA: TGTGCCACCTGGTTATTGGCCCGAAACGAGCAGTACTTC
CDR3: CATWLLARNEQYF

length: 13
V: TRBV19
J: TRBJ2-1
size: -
D: -
DNA: TGTGCCAGTACTGGGGACTCCTACAATGAGCAGTTCTTC
CDR3: CASTGDSYNEQFF

length: 14
V: TRBV9
J: TRBJ2-7
size: -
D: TRBD2
DNA: TGTGCCAGCAACCCACGAAGCGGGGACTACGAGCAGTACTTC
CDR3: CASNPRSGDYEQYF

length: 16
V: TRBV5-6
J: TRBJ1-3
size: once
D: -
DNA: TGTGCCAGCAGCTTGTACAGAGGGGCAAGAGGAAACACCATATATTTT
CDR3: CASSLYRGARGNTIYF

length: 14
V: TRBV7-2
J: TRBJ2-5
size: -
D: -
DNA: TGTGCCAGCAGCTTAATGGTGGGACAAGAGACCCAGTACTTC
CDR3: CASSLMVGQETQYF

length: 17
V: TRBV7-2
J: TRBJ2-3
size: few
D: TRBD2
DNA: TGTGCCAGCAGCTTAGTTGGAGCGGGGGGGCCTAAAGATACGCAGTATTTT
CDR3: CASSLVGAGGPKDTQYF

length: 15
V: TRBV5-6
J: TRBJ2-7
size: few
D: -
DNA: TGTGCCAGCAGCTCTACTACTTGGAACCCCTACGAGCAGTACTTC
CDR3: CASSSTTWNPYEQYF

length: 14
V: TRBV2
J: TRBJ2-1
size: few
D: TRBD2
DNA: TGTGCCAGGGGGACTAGCGGGGGGATGCATGAGCAGTTCTTC
CDR3: CARGTSGGMHEQFF

length: 13
V: TRBV19
J: TRBJ1-5
size: once
D: -
DNA: TGTGCCAGTAGTAGTAGGGACAATCAGCCCCAGCATTTT
CDR3: CASSSRDNQPQHF

length: 14
V: TRBV19
J: TRBJ2-1
size: -
D: -
DNA: TGTGCCAGTACCCCGGCGCGCTCCTACAATGAGCAGTTCTTC
CDR3: CASTPARSYNEQFF